Listed here are 2 T cell receptor beta chains from one sample, sequenced in a study of blood T cell repertoires in COVID-19. Profiling relied on immunoSEQ multiplex PCR, and the TCRdb table lists in-frame clones only, not all of them. The sample has about 150,000 clones; about 85% are singletons. The sequencing input was peripheral blood. The source is a woman aged 55-75 years with COVID-19, enrolled during active disease.

The chain employs TRBV12-3 or TRBV12-4 and TRBJ1-2, with D hard to call. Between the trimmed V and J ends, which lost 6 bases and 4 bases, there was a span of 12 bases. The CDR3 is 13 amino acids. For the CDR3, the DNA is TGTGCCAGCAGGTTCAAGCGGTTCTATGGCTACACCTTC. Protein product: CASRFKRFYGYTF.

This clone was detected only once. The chain has TRBV19 and TRBJ2-1; 10 bases are a match to TRBD2. Germline lookup yields CDR1 LNHDA and CDR2 SQIVND (reference sequence). This CDR3 is 16 amino acids long. V shed 2 bases, J shed 10 bases, and the junction held 11 bases outside the gene matches. CDR3 region: CASSIRLAGAQREQFF. CDR3 sequence (DNA): TGTGCCAGTAGTATACGTCTAGCGGGAGCCCAGCGGGAGCAGTTCTTC. The entire variable domain, with the rest obtained from reference TRBV19 and TRBJ2-1, is as follows: DGGITQSPKYLFRKEGQNVTLSCEQNLNHDAMYWYRQDPGQGLRLIYYSQIVNDFQKGDIAEGYSVSREKKESFPLTVTSAQKNPTAFYLCASSIRLAGAQREQFFGPGTRLTVL.